The 11 T cell receptor beta chains reported below all come from one sample, sequenced in a study of cytomegalovirus exposure and HLA in healthy donors. Vbeta (60) and Jbeta (13) primers were used in the PCR. Method: immunoSEQ multiplex PCR; TCRdb's copy keeps in-frame clones and lacks some. The table lists around 40,000 clones. Sequencing used PBMCs. The receptors were sampled from a human donor in good health.

The rearrangement joins TRBV2 to TRBJ1-2; TRBD1 matches 7 bases. Trimming cost V 6 bases and J 2 bases; bases outside gene matches: 6. This CDR3 is built from 14 residues. Germline CDR1 reads SNHLY; CDR2 reads FYNNEI. In DNA, the CDR3 is TGTGCCAGCAGCTCGACAGGGCGGAACTATGGCTACACCTTC. Translation: CASSSTGRNYGYTF.

The chain couples TRBV19 to TRBJ1-2, with D hard to call. This CDR3 has 14 residues. With 7 bases removed from V and 2 bases from J, the gap between germline ends came to 14 bases. Per the germline V gene, CDR1 is LNHDA and CDR2 is SQIVND (reference sequence). The CDR3 sequence is CASTNHRRNYGYTF. Here the CDR3 DNA reads TGTGCCAGTACTAATCACCGCCGGAACTATGGCTACACCTTC. The full variable domain, rest sourced from reference TRBV19 and TRBJ1-2, is DGGITQSPKYLFRKEGQNVTLSCEQNLNHDAMYWYRQDPGQGLRLIYYSQIVNDFQKGDIAEGYSVSREKKESFPLTVTSAQKNPTAFYLCASTNHRRNYGYTFGSGTRLTVV.

The chain links TRBV6-1 to TRBJ2-3; D gene unclear. Trimming cost V 11 bases and J 0 bases, with 15 bases left between them. CDR1 and CDR2 from the germline V gene are MNHNS and SASEGT. The CDR3 has 14 residues. Here the CDR3 reads CALTGPLSTDTQYF. The CDR3 DNA is TGTGCCCTCACCGGTCCGTTAAGCACAGATACGCAGTATTTT.

The CDR3 here is CASSPPTGANEQYF. The CDR3 DNA reads TGTGCCAGCTCACCACCGACAGGGGCTAACGAGCAGTACTTC. The gene calls are TRBV18 and TRBJ2-7, with TRBD1 matching 8 bases. CDR1 KGHSH and CDR2 LQKENI come from the germline V gene. This CDR3 is 14 amino acids long. J lost 5 bases, V lost 0 bases, and 3 bases had no gene match.

CDR3 nucleotide sequence: TGCAGTGCTAGCTACAGGGAAGCTTTCTTT. It codes for CSASYREAFF. The chain couples TRBV20-1 to TRBJ1-1; a possible D gene is TRBD1 (5 bases). The germline gives CDR1 DFQATT, CDR2 SNEGSKA (reference sequence). The CDR3 is 10 amino acids. V shed 3 bases and J shed 8 bases, with 7 bases lying between them.

This chain joins TRBV19 and TRBJ1-1; D not certain. This CDR3 has 11 amino acids. CDR1 LNHDA and CDR2 SQIVND come from the germline V gene (reference sequence). The V end lost 5 bases, the J end lost 6 bases, and 7 bases lay between the germline ends. This CDR3 is CASSLGPEAFF. CDR3 nucleotides: TGTGCCAGTAGTCTCGGTCCTGAAGCTTTCTTT.

V is TRBV27 and J is TRBJ1-5, with D possibly matching TRBD1 (5 bases). Trimming removed 2 bases from V and 4 bases from J, with 12 bases in between. Germline V gene sequence: CDR1 MNHEY, CDR2 SMNVEV (reference sequence). There are 15 residues in the CDR3. The CDR3 coding sequence is TGTGCCAGCAGTTTAAGGGCAGGGCCTAATCAGCCCCAGCATTTT. This sequence encodes CASSLRAGPNQPQHF.

CDR3 loop: CASSPNDHGGNSPLHF. CDR3 bases: TGTGCCAGCAGCCCGAACGACCACGGAGGTAATTCACCCCTCCACTTT. This chain links TRBV7-9 with TRBJ1-6; D remains ambiguous. CDR1 is SEHNR and CDR2 is FQNEAQ in the germline V gene (reference sequence). V was cut by 5 bases and J by 6 bases, with 17 bases left in between. CDR3 length: 16 residues.

This chain connects TRBV11-2 to TRBJ2-4, with a tentative D call TRBD1 (5 bases). Trimming shortened V by 1 base and J by 6 bases, and 10 bases separated the two germline ends. The CDR3 is 14 residues long. From germline, CDR1 is SGHAT and CDR2 FQNNGV. CDR3 bases: TGTGCCAGCAGCTTAGTTGACAGAATAAACATTCAGTACTTC. Encoded protein: CASSLVDRINIQYF.

By frequency, this clone is medium-sized. The chain has TRBV28 and TRBJ2-1; D call uncertain. Germline loops: CDR1 MDHEN, CDR2 SYDVKM. CDR3 size: 12 residues. V was trimmed by 5 bases and J by 4 bases, leaving 6 bases between them. The CDR3 region is CASSTKYNEQFF. Written as DNA, the CDR3 is TGTGCCAGCAGTACTAAGTACAATGAGCAGTTCTTC.

CDR3 amino acids: CASSLTQGRIEAFF. For the CDR3, the DNA is TGTGCCAGCAGCTTAACGCAGGGGCGCATTGAAGCTTTCTTT. J is TRBJ1-1 and V is TRBV7-2, with D possibly being TRBD1 (6 bases). The V gene lost 2 bases and the J gene lost 7 bases, with 14 bases spanning the gap. Germline CDR1 and CDR2: SGHTA and FQGNSA. The CDR3 covers 14 residues.